This section outlines one T cell receptor (beta chain) sequence together with its context. The antigen remains unidentified. The V gene's germline CDR1 is MNHEY and CDR2 SMNVEV (reference sequence). After removal of 3 bases from V and 1 base from J, the junction contained 4 bases not matched to a gene. The CDR3 covers 16 residues. The entry originates in a study of cytotoxic CD8 clonotypes in ibrutinib-treated CLL. Study overall: Response sampling took place at median 12 months of treatment, range 6 to 36. Findings of the study overall: At baseline, clonality was higher than in age-matched healthy donors and correlated with CD8+ counts.

Clones were read by immunoSEQ multiplex PCR, and TCRdb kept only the in-frame ones, dropping some. Of some 200,000 clones in the sample, roughly 73% are singletons; the top ten hold about an eighth. The V call is TRBV27, the J call TRBJ2-1, with 9 bases that match TRBD2. The specimen comprised PBMCs, sampled after 12 months of ibrutinib treatment. This receptor was taken from a human donor with chronic lymphocytic leukemia. The CDR3 nucleotides read TGTGCCAGCAGTTTGGGTAGCGGGAGATCCTACAATGAGCAGTTCTTC. Translating gives CASSLGSGRSYNEQFF.